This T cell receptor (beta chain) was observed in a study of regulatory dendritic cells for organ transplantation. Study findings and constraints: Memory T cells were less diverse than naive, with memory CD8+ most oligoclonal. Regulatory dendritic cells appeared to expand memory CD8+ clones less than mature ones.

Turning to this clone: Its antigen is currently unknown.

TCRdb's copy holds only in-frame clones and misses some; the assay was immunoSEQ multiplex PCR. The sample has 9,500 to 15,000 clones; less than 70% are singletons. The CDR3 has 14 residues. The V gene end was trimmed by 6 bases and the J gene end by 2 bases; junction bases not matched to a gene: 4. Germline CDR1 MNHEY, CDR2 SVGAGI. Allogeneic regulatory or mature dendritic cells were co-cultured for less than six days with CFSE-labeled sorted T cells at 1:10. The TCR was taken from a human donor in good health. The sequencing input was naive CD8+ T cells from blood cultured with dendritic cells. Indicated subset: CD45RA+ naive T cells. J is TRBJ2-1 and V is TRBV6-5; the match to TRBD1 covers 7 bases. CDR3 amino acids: CASSQDRAYNEQFF. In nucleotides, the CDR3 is TGTGCCAGCAGCCAAGACAGGGCCTACAATGAGCAGTTCTTC.